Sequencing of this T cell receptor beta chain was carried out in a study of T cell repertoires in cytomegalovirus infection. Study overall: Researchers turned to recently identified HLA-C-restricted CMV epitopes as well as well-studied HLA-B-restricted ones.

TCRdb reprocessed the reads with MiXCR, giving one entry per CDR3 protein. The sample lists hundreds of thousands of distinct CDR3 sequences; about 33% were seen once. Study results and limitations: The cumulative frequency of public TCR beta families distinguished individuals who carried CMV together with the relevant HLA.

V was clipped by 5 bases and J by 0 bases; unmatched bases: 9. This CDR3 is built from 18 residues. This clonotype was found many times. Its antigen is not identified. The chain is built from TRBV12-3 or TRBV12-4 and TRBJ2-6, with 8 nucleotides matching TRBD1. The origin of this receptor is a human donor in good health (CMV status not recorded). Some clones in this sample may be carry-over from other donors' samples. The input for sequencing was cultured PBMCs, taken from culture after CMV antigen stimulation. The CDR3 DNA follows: TGTGCCAGCAGTCCCCGGACAGGGTGGAACTCTGGGGCCAACGTCCTGACTTTC. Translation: CASSPRTGWNSGANVLTF.